The 25 T cell receptor beta chains in this list originate from one sample, sequenced in a study of T cell responses to AZD1222 COVID-19 vaccine. Measured with immunoSEQ multiplex PCR; TCRdb has only the in-frame clones, and not every one. The sample records about 150,000 clones, 88% being singletons. Here the sequenced sample was peripheral blood, taken on day 0 of AZD1222 vaccination. All receptors come from an adult in good health.

The chain recombines TRBV4-3 with TRBJ2-2; the D gene is possibly TRBD1 (5 bases). The CDR3 totals 15 residues. With 0 bases removed from V and 7 bases from J, the gap between germline ends came to 12 bases. Per germline, CDR1 LGHNA and CDR2 YSLEER. The CDR3 is CASSQESIRVGELFF. CDR3 nucleotide sequence: TGCGCCAGCAGCCAAGAAAGTATCAGGGTCGGGGAGCTGTTTTTT.

As DNA, the CDR3 is TGTGCCAGCAGCCGTTTATACAATGAGCAGTTCTTC. Protein: CASSRLYNEQFF. The chain recombines TRBV7-9 with TRBJ2-1; D is unresolved. The CDR3 runs 12 residues. Trimming shortened V by 5 bases and J by 4 bases, and 6 bases separated the two germline ends. The germline V gene has CDR1 SEHNR and CDR2 FQNEAQ (reference sequence).

This chain joins TRBV7-9 and TRBJ1-4; possible D gene TRBD1, 6 bases. CDR1 SEHNR and CDR2 FQNEAQ come from the germline V gene (reference sequence). V was trimmed by 10 bases and J by 3 bases, leaving 12 bases between them. The CDR3 has 13 amino acids. CDR3 nucleotides: TGTGCCACTTCACAGGGAGCTAATGAAAAACTGTTTTTT. Amino acid sequence: CATSQGANEKLFF.

The chain joins TRBV19 to TRBJ2-1; D possibly corresponds to TRBD1 (6 bases). The CDR3 spans 14 residues. Germline V gives CDR1 LNHDA, CDR2 SQIVND (reference sequence). Trimming removed 3 bases from V and 5 bases from J, with 11 bases in between. CDR3 sequence reads: CASSIKWGHNEQFF. The DNA for the CDR3 is TGTGCCAGTAGTATTAAATGGGGGCACAATGAGCAGTTCTTC. Together with reference TRBV19 and TRBJ2-1, the CDR3 gives the full variable domain: DGGITQSPKYLFRKEGQNVTLSCEQNLNHDAMYWYRQDPGQGLRLIYYSQIVNDFQKGDIAEGYSVSREKKESFPLTVTSAQKNPTAFYLCASSIKWGHNEQFFGPGTRLTVL.

V and J are TRBV4-3 and TRBJ1-1; unclear D gene. CDR1 is LGHNA, CDR2 YSLEER, per germline. V lost 0 bases and J 5 bases, leaving 16 bases between the germline ends. The CDR3 is 16 residues long. Here the CDR3 DNA reads TGCGCCAGCAGCCAAGATCTAATAGGACTGGGAACTGAAGCTTTCTTT. It is translated as CASSQDLIGLGTEAFF.

The rearrangement uses TRBV21-1 and TRBJ2-1; the table's D gene call, TRBD2, was not cross checked with the DNA. TRBV21-1 corresponds to a pseudogene. The CDR3 length is 15 residues. This chain's CDR3 is CASSKPTSGFHEQFF. CDR3 DNA: TGTGCCAGCAGCAAACCAACTAGCGGCTTTCATGAGCAGTTCTTC.

The CDR3 coding sequence is TGCAGCGTTGAGGGACAGGTGAACACTGAAGCTTTCTTT. This gives the protein CSVEGQVNTEAFF. The V and J genes are TRBV29-1 and TRBJ1-1; TRBD1 matches at 8 bases. V lost 3 bases and J lost 0; bases outside the gene matches: 0. Germline lookup yields CDR1 SQVTM and CDR2 ANQGSEA. The CDR3 runs to 13 residues.

The CDR3, as DNA: TGTGCCAGCAGCTTAGTTCCGAGAGCAGCAGAGACCCAGTACTTC. It yields the protein CASSLVPRAAETQYF. V gene TRBV7-9 combines with J gene TRBJ2-5; the D is unclear. Per the germline V gene, CDR1 is SEHNR and CDR2 is FQNEAQ (reference sequence). The CDR3 length is 15 residues. V dropped 1 base and J dropped 4 bases, with 13 bases sitting between them.

This clone was counted a few times. A much larger clone lies a single base off, so this may be a read error. The chain combines TRBV7-2 with TRBJ2-7; no firm D call. Trimming removed 4 bases from V and 2 bases from J, with 3 bases in between. CDR1 and CDR2 from the germline V gene are SGHTA and FQGNSA. This CDR3 spans 11 amino acids. The CDR3 bases are TGTGCCAGCAGCTCCCCCTACGAGCAGTACTTC. Its translation: CASSSPYEQYF.

A single count supports this clone. This rearrangement joins TRBV4-3 to TRBJ2-1; D call uncertain. Germline loops: CDR1 LGHNA, CDR2 YSLEER. This CDR3 is 13 amino acids long. V was pared by 4 bases and J by 6 bases, with 10 bases between. The CDR3 nucleotides are TGCGCCAGCAGCCTCAACCGGGTCAATGAGCAGTTCTTC. Translated: CASSLNRVNEQFF.

The chain joins TRBV5-1 to TRBJ2-1; the D is unclear. Germline V lookup: CDR1 SGHRS, CDR2 YFSETQ. V lost 0 bases and J 2 bases, leaving 9 bases between the germline ends. There are 15 residues in the CDR3. In DNA, the CDR3 is TGCGCCAGCAGCTTGGTCTCAGGCGCCTACAATGAGCAGTTCTTC. Translation: CASSLVSGAYNEQFF. The whole variable domain, filled in from reference TRBV5-1 and TRBJ2-1, reads KAGVTQTPRYLIKTRGQQVTLSCSPISGHRSVSWYQQTPGQGLQFLFEYFSETQRNKGNFPGRFSGRQFSNSRSEMNVSTLELGDSALYLCASSLVSGAYNEQFFGPGTRLTVL.

The chain employs TRBV27 and TRBJ2-5, with TRBD2 matching 7 bases. J gave up 5 bases and V 4 bases, and 7 bases lay outside the gene matches. This CDR3 is built from 14 residues. Germline V CDR1 and CDR2: MNHEY, SMNVEV (reference sequence). The CDR3 spells CASSSPGGWETQYF. The CDR3 DNA reads TGTGCCAGCAGTTCCCCCGGGGGGTGGGAGACCCAGTACTTC.

This chain connects TRBV5-1 to TRBJ1-1; D not certain. The germline gives CDR1 SGHRS, CDR2 YFSETQ. The CDR3 is made up of 13 amino acids. The germline V and J ends were trimmed by 4 bases and 1 base, with 8 bases remaining between them. The CDR3 reads CASSATGNTEAFF. CDR3 DNA sequence: TGCGCCAGCAGCGCTACGGGGAACACTGAAGCTTTCTTT.

The chain joins TRBV9 to TRBJ2-1; 9 bases agree with TRBD2. CDR3 length: 18 amino acids. V lost 0 bases, J lost 0 bases, and 7 bases stayed unmatched. Germline V gives CDR1 SGDLS, CDR2 YYNGEE. CDR3 residues: CASSVVSSGGSSYNEQFF. The DNA for the CDR3 is TGTGCCAGCAGCGTAGTTAGTAGCGGGGGATCCTCCTACAATGAGCAGTTCTTC.

This clone was counted a single time. The CDR3 DNA is TGCGCCAGCAGCCGATACAGGGGGAACGAGCAGTTCTTC. Amino acid sequence: CASSRYRGNEQFF. V gene TRBV4-1 combines with J gene TRBJ2-1, with 8 bases aligning to TRBD1. The CDR3 sequence is 13 residues long. Germline V lookup: CDR1 MGHRA, CDR2 YSYEKL. With V trimmed by 4 bases and J by 10 bases, 6 bases remained unmatched.

The chain joins TRBV7-2 to TRBJ1-2; D is perhaps TRBD1 (6 bases). This CDR3 is 15 amino acids long. Per the germline V gene, CDR1 is SGHTA and CDR2 is FQGNSA. The germline V and J ends were trimmed by 5 bases and 8 bases, with 21 bases remaining between them. CDR3 residues: CASSPNGWGAEGYTF. The CDR3 nucleotides read TGTGCCAGCAGCCCTAACGGGTGGGGGGCAGAAGGCTACACCTTC.

The chain couples TRBV5-1 to TRBJ2-5; the match to TRBD1 covers 8 bases. The CDR3 runs 14 residues. CDR1 is SGHRS, CDR2 YFSETQ, per germline. V lost 5 bases, J lost 4 bases, and 7 bases stayed unmatched. The CDR3 is CASSQGQVGETQYF. Here the CDR3 DNA reads TGCGCCAGCAGTCAGGGACAGGTGGGAGAGACCCAGTACTTC.

This chain connects TRBV7-8 to TRBJ2-7; TRBD2 matches 9 bases. V dropped 1 base and J dropped 7; count of bases not matched to a gene: 8. The CDR3 sequence is 15 residues long. Germline V gene lookup returns CDR1 SGHVS and CDR2 FQNEAQ. Here the CDR3 reads CASSLVLAGREEQYF. CDR3 DNA sequence: TGTGCCAGCAGCTTAGTCCTAGCGGGACGGGAAGAGCAGTACTTC.

J is TRBJ1-6 and V is TRBV6-5; D is perhaps TRBD1 (5 bases). V lost 2 bases to trimming and J lost 5 bases, with 10 bases between them. The length of the CDR3 is 15 residues. Germline-derived CDR1 and CDR2 are MNHEY and SVGAGI. CDR3 bases: TGTGCCAGCAGTTACACCGGGACGGATAATTCACCCCTCCACTTT. Protein product: CASSYTGTDNSPLHF.

V usage is TRBV3-1 (or the pseudogene TRBV3-2) and J usage is TRBJ2-5; D is undetermined. V shed 4 bases and J shed 6 bases, with 9 bases lying between them. The CDR3 consists of 12 residues. The germline gives CDR1 LGHDT, CDR2 YNNKEL (reference sequence). In DNA form, the CDR3 reads TGTGCCAGCAGCCTCGGGTATCAGACCCAGTACTTC. Its protein is CASSLGYQTQYF.

The chain combines TRBV25-1 with TRBJ1-6; the match to TRBD1 covers 7 bases. Trimming took 3 bases from V and 7 from J; bases not matched to a gene: 3. CDR1 MGHDK and CDR2 SYGVNS come from the germline V gene. The length of the CDR3 is 14 residues. The CDR3 DNA follows: TGTGCCAGCAGTGATGTGACAGGGAATTCACCCCTCCACTTT. Translation: CASSDVTGNSPLHF.

V is TRBV9 and J is TRBJ2-6, with no clear D. CDR1 SGDLS and CDR2 YYNGEE come from the germline V gene. The CDR3 sequence is 20 residues long. V was cut by 3 bases and J by 1 base, with 23 bases left in between. The CDR3 loop reads CASSGRRGTDSSSGANVLTF. The CDR3 DNA follows: TGTGCCAGCAGCGGCCGCCGCGGAACCGATTCTTCTTCTGGGGCCAACGTCCTGACTTTC.

CDR3 coding DNA: TGTGCCAGCAGGCCCGGCGGCTCTGGAAACACCATATATTTT. Translation gives CASRPGGSGNTIYF. The genes are TRBV2 and TRBJ1-3; D gene ambiguous. Germline CDR1 SNHLY, CDR2 FYNNEI. V was pared by 6 bases and J by 0 bases, with 9 bases between. The CDR3 is 14 amino acids.

The chain recombines TRBV19 with TRBJ1-6; TRBD1 matches at 7 bases. This CDR3 is built from 15 residues. Trimming cost V 5 bases and J 8 bases; bases outside gene matches: 9. Germline CDR1 and CDR2: LNHDA and SQIVND (reference sequence). The CDR3 region is CASSLMGTVDSPLHF. The DNA of the CDR3 is TGTGCCAGTAGTCTTATGGGGACAGTAGATTCACCCCTCCACTTT.

The CDR3 region is CASSPSQGVYGYTF. CDR3 bases: TGCGCCAGCAGCCCCTCCCAGGGGGTCTATGGCTACACCTTC. This chain links TRBV5-1 with TRBJ1-2; 7 bases are a match to TRBD1. The germline V gene has CDR1 SGHRS and CDR2 YFSETQ. The CDR3 is 14 amino acids. V shed 4 bases and J 4 bases; nucleotides not matched to a gene: 7. Supplemented by reference TRBV5-1 and TRBJ1-2, the full variable domain reads KAGVTQTPRYLIKTRGQQVTLSCSPISGHRSVSWYQQTPGQGLQFLFEYFSETQRNKGNFPGRFSGRQFSNSRSEMNVSTLELGDSALYLCASSPSQGVYGYTFGSGTRLTVV.